This entry lists 20 T cell receptor beta chains sequenced from one sample in a study of blood T cells in healthy people across ages. Combining a sample-barcoded 5' primer with a J-beta primer mix, a second PCR ran for about 6 to 12 cycles. Using its own MiXCR run on the 5' RACE reads, TCRdb lists one record per CDR3 protein. Found here are about 1.1 million distinct CDR3 sequences, 35% to 40% of them singletons; the top ten hold around 13%. The sequenced material came from blood. These receptors all come from a man between 18 and 29 years old in good health.

This clonotype is a singleton in its sample. A much larger clone differs by one base, so this may be a read error. J is TRBJ2-7 and V is TRBV20-1; 8 bases line up with TRBD2. CDR1 is DFQATT and CDR2 is SNEGSKA in the germline V gene (reference sequence). The CDR3 runs to 12 residues. In nucleotides, the CDR3 is TGCCTGCTAAAGCGGGGGTTGGATGAGCAGTACTTC. It translates to CLLKRGLDEQYF.

V is TRBV28 and J is TRBJ2-5; no clear D gene. There are 13 residues in the CDR3. Trimming took off 5 bases at V and 4 bases at J, with 11 bases between the two ends. Germline CDR1 is MDHEN and CDR2 is SYDVKM. The CDR3 is CASSTGQIETQYF. In DNA form, the CDR3 reads TGTGCCAGCAGTACCGGGCAAATAGAGACCCAGTACTTC. Looking up the rest from reference TRBV28 and TRBJ2-5 gives the full variable domain: DVKVTQSSRYLVKRTGEKVFLECVQDMDHENMFWYRQDPGLGLRLIYFSYDVKMKEKGDIPEGYSVSREKKERFSLILESASTNQTSMYLCASSTGQIETQYFGPGTRLLVL.

The gene calls are TRBV5-1 and TRBJ1-4, with D maybe TRBD1 (5 bases). This CDR3 has 14 amino acids. Germline-derived CDR1 and CDR2 are SGHRS and YFSETQ. V lost 7 bases to trimming and J lost 4 bases, with 14 bases between them. Written as DNA, the CDR3 is TGCGCCAGCTCCGTGGGGGACCTTAATGAAAAACTGTTTTTT. This codes for CASSVGDLNEKLFF. The full variable domain, completed using reference TRBV5-1 and TRBJ1-4, is KAGVTQTPRYLIKTRGQQVTLSCSPISGHRSVSWYQQTPGQGLQFLFEYFSETQRNKGNFPGRFSGRQFSNSRSEMNVSTLELGDSALYLCASSVGDLNEKLFFGSGTQLSVL.

The chain uses TRBV10-3 and TRBJ2-5; D remains unclear. The end of the DNA is better explained by TRBJ2-7, so the J call may be wrong. This CDR3 comprises 13 residues. CDR1 is ENHRY and CDR2 is SYGVKD in the germline V gene. The CDR3 is CAIRAPKSYEQYF. CDR3 coding DNA: TGTGCCATCAGAGCCCCTAAGAGTTACGAGCAGTACTTC.

This clonotype was seen a few times. This sequence joins TRBV12-3 or TRBV12-4 and TRBJ1-1; D is unresolved. The ends were cut back, 6 bases at V and 11 bases at J, with 10 bases in the middle. The CDR3 is 10 amino acids. The CDR3 DNA reads as TGTGCCAGCAGCTTGCAGAGGGCTTTCTTT. Translation gives CASSLQRAFF.

The V and J genes are TRBV3-1 and TRBJ1-2; no firm D call. Trimming removed 0 bases from V and 7 bases from J, with 9 bases in between. The CDR3 spans 13 residues. Germline CDR1 is LGHDT and CDR2 is YNNKEL (reference sequence). CDR3 nucleotide sequence: TGTGCCAGCAGCCAAGACTTGTCCGGTGGCTACACCTTC. Protein sequence: CASSQDLSGGYTF.

This clonotype was seen repeatedly, ten times or more. The chain has TRBV6-5 and TRBJ2-4; 7 bases line up with TRBD1. The CDR3 has 14 residues. CDR1 MNHEY and CDR2 SVGAGI come from the germline V gene. With 6 bases clipped from V and 8 bases from J, the junction kept 10 bases outside the gene matches. The CDR3 nucleotides are TGTGCCAGCAGCGTTCGACAGGGAAGGGACATTCAGTACTTC. Residues: CASSVRQGRDIQYF.

This clonotype turned up a few times. This chain uses TRBV29-1 with TRBJ1-2; possibly TRBD1 for D (5 bases). This CDR3 is built from 13 residues. Trimming stripped 2 bases from V and 3 bases from J, with 10 bases between. Germline CDR1 SQVTM, CDR2 ANQGSEA. The CDR3 spells CSVELPGHYGYTF. CDR3 nucleotide sequence: TGCAGCGTTGAACTGCCGGGACACTATGGCTACACCTTC.

V is TRBV20-1 and J is TRBJ2-1; 8 nucleotides match TRBD2. The germline V gene has CDR1 DFQATT and CDR2 SNEGSKA (reference sequence). The junction had 12 bases not matched to a gene; V was cut back by 6 bases and J by 8 bases. The CDR3 has 14 amino acids. CDR3 coding DNA: TGCAGTGCCCCAGCACGGGGGGGCCTCCATGAGCAGTTCTTC. This sequence encodes CSAPARGGLHEQFF.

The V gene is TRBV4-3, the J gene TRBJ2-6; a weak D match, TRBD1 (5 bases). Deletions cut 3 bases from V and 2 bases from J, with 5 bases between. The CDR3 has 14 amino acids. Germline V CDR1 and CDR2: LGHNA, YSLEER. The CDR3, as DNA: TGCGCCAGCAGCCAGACAGCTGGGGCCAACGTCCTGACTTTC. Amino acid sequence: CASSQTAGANVLTF.

This clonotype was detected a few times. The CDR3, as DNA: TGCAGTGCTAGTCCGACGGGAAGCACAGATACGCAGTATTTT. Translation: CSASPTGSTDTQYF. The chain carries TRBV20-1 and TRBJ2-3; tentatively, D is TRBD2 (5 bases). CDR1 and CDR2 from the germline V gene are DFQATT and SNEGSKA (reference sequence). Trimming shortened V by 3 bases and J by 0 bases, and 10 bases separated the two germline ends. The CDR3 covers 14 residues.

This clonotype was detected a few times. This chain uses TRBV5-5 with TRBJ1-2; D unclear. Trimming left V 0 bases short and J 6 bases short, with 9 bases between. CDR3 length: 13 residues. Germline V CDR1 and CDR2: SGHKS, YYEKEE (reference sequence). CDR3 DNA sequence: TGTGCCAGCAGCTTGGGACCGGGGAATGGCTACACCTTC. Residues: CASSLGPGNGYTF.

This clonotype was observed a few times. The chain uses TRBV12-3 or TRBV12-4 and TRBJ1-5; D might be TRBD1 (5 bases). The CDR3 is made up of 17 amino acids. Trimming removed 3 bases at V and 4 bases at J, with 19 bases between. CDR3 region: CASSFHRVSRVNQPQHF. DNA for the CDR3: TGTGCCAGCAGTTTTCATCGGGTAAGCAGGGTGAATCAGCCCCAGCATTTT.

The CDR3 DNA reads TGTGCCAGCAGTTACCCAGATGGACGGCTGAACACTGAAGCTTTCTTT. Amino acids: CASSYPDGRLNTEAFF. The J gene is TRBJ1-1, the V gene TRBV6-2 or TRBV6-3; D remains unclear. The V end was cut by 2 bases, the J end by 0 bases, with 13 bases between. Germline V CDR1 and CDR2: MNHEY, SVGEGT. This CDR3 contains 16 residues.

The V call is TRBV6-6, the J call TRBJ2-2; 7 bases are shared with TRBD1. With V trimmed by 6 bases and J by 4 bases, 8 bases remained unmatched. CDR1 MNHNY and CDR2 SVGAGI come from the germline V gene (reference sequence). The CDR3 runs to 15 residues. The CDR3 is CASSQTGERTGELFF. The CDR3 DNA sequence: TGTGCCAGCAGCCAAACAGGGGAACGCACCGGGGAGCTGTTTTTT.

This clonotype was detected only a few times. This sequence joins TRBV20-1 and TRBJ2-7; TRBD1 aligns across 10 bases. The germline V gene has CDR1 DFQATT and CDR2 SNEGSKA (reference sequence). CDR3 length equals 17 residues. V shed 3 bases and J 7 bases; nucleotides not matched to a gene: 18. The CDR3 region has the DNA TGCAGTGCTAGTCCCCCAGGACAGGGGGGAATCTACAATGAGCAGTACTTC. Amino acids: CSASPPGQGGIYNEQYF.

J is TRBJ1-1 and V is TRBV5-1, with a tentative D call TRBD1 (6 bases). CDR3 length equals 13 residues. In germline, CDR1 is SGHRS, CDR2 YFSETQ. V was pared by 5 bases and J by 3 bases, with 11 bases between. CDR3 protein: CASSWRGDTEAFF. The CDR3 nucleotides are TGCGCCAGCAGTTGGAGGGGGGACACTGAAGCTTTCTTT.

This clonotype was picked up a small number of times. The chain combines TRBV4-3 with TRBJ1-1; no firm D call. Germline lookup yields CDR1 LGHNA and CDR2 YSLEER. This CDR3 is 14 amino acids long. Between the trimmed V and J ends, which lost 0 bases and 3 bases, there was a span of 8 bases. The CDR3 loop is CASSQETRDTEAFF. For the CDR3, the DNA is TGCGCCAGCAGCCAAGAGACCAGAGACACTGAAGCTTTCTTT.

The chain recombines TRBV7-9 with TRBJ1-1, with a possible D match to TRBD1 (5 bases). Trimming left V 3 bases short and J 10 bases short, with 9 bases between. The CDR3 is 11 amino acids. Germline CDR1 reads SEHNR; CDR2 reads FQNEAQ (reference sequence). The chain's CDR3 is CASSLAGTAFF. CDR3 DNA: TGTGCCAGCAGCTTGGCAGGGACAGCTTTCTTT.

This clonotype has a single count. The chain links TRBV6-6 to TRBJ2-1; 11 bases line up with TRBD1. This CDR3 has 15 amino acids. Germline V CDR1 and CDR2: MNHNY, SVGAGI (reference sequence). Trimming at V came to 7 bases and at J to 7 bases, leaving 9 bases not matched to a gene. In DNA, the CDR3 is TGTGCCAGCACCCATCCGGGACAGGGGGGGAATGAGCAGTTCTTC. It is translated as CASTHPGQGGNEQFF.